This passage covers 6 T cell receptor beta chains from one sample sequenced in a study of T cell changes during pregnancy in multiple sclerosis. The data were produced by immunoSEQ multiplex PCR, yet TCRdb's version contains in-frame clones alone and is incomplete. The sample contains 60,000 to 65,000 clones, around 93% of which appear only once. Sequences were derived from peripheral blood, sampled in the first trimester of pregnancy. The receptors stem from a female donor with multiple sclerosis, enrolled in a pregnancy study.

Judged by abundance, this clone is medium-sized. V usage is TRBV19 and J usage is TRBJ2-5; TRBD2 is a possible D gene (7 bases). The V end was cut by 3 bases, the J end by 4 bases, with 15 bases between. This CDR3 has 15 residues. Germline loops: CDR1 LNHDA, CDR2 SQIVND (reference sequence). CDR3 DNA sequence: TGTGCCAGTAGTATCGGGGGCGGGAGTGCAGAGACCCAGTACTTC. Translation gives CASSIGGGSAETQYF.

This chain joins TRBV28 and TRBJ1-5; D possibly corresponds to TRBD1 (6 bases). This CDR3 comprises 15 residues. Trimming removed 4 bases at V and 4 bases at J, with 14 bases between. Germline lookup yields CDR1 MDHEN and CDR2 SYDVKM. CDR3 bases: TGTGCCAGCAGTTGGCCAGGGGAGTCAAATCAGCCCCAGCATTTT. Translating gives CASSWPGESNQPQHF.

CDR3 bases: TGTGCCAGTAGTATCCTGCATATTGGACAGGGGGGGGGCTACACCTTC. It specifies CASSILHIGQGGGYTF. The chain uses TRBV19 and TRBJ1-2; 10 bases line up with TRBD1. This CDR3 has 16 amino acids. From germline, CDR1 is LNHDA and CDR2 SQIVND (reference sequence). V trimming: 3 bases; J trimming: 8 bases; junction bases outside the gene matches: 12.

V is TRBV15 and J is TRBJ2-7; D gene unclear. V gave up 3 bases and J gave up 0 bases, with 6 bases separating them. CDR3 length equals 13 residues. Germline V gives CDR1 LNHNV, CDR2 YYDKDF (reference sequence). Here the CDR3 DNA reads TGTGCCACCAGCAGTTCCATCTCCTACGAGCAGTACTTC. Residues: CATSSSISYEQYF.

The chain employs TRBV7-3 and TRBJ1-1, with D uncertain. CDR1 is SGHTA and CDR2 is FQGTGA in the germline V gene. This CDR3 is built from 14 residues. Trimming pared 5 bases from V and 4 bases from J, leaving 14 bases between. CDR3 sequence (DNA): TGTGCCAGCAGCCAAATTGGAGGAGGCACTGAAGCTTTCTTT. Residues: CASSQIGGGTEAFF.

The rearrangement links TRBV7-2 to TRBJ2-1, with 9 bases matching TRBD1. This CDR3 is 15 amino acids long. The V gene's germline CDR1 is SGHTA and CDR2 FQGNSA. Unmatched junction bases numbered 2, after V lost 4 bases and J lost 1 base. In DNA, the CDR3 is TGTGCCAGCAGCTACGACAGGGGGTCCTACAATGAGCAGTTCTTC. Protein product: CASSYDRGSYNEQFF.